The 18 T cell receptor beta chains below all came from one sample that was sequenced in a study of T-cell memory formation after mild COVID-19. Each CDR3 protein is one row after TCRdb ran MiXCR on the 5' RACE reads. This table has more than 450,000 distinct CDR3 sequences, 18% appearing once. What was sequenced was PBMCs or a T cell subset sorted from them (not recorded which). These receptors all stem from an adult woman who had mild COVID-19 (a few samples of this study predate the infection). Cell type and time point are not known.

The V call is TRBV5-1, the J call TRBJ2-3, with D perhaps being TRBD1 or TRBD2 (5 bases each). Germline V gene lookup returns CDR1 SGHRS and CDR2 YFSETQ. The CDR3 sequence is 16 residues long. V dropped 3 bases and J dropped 0 bases, with 14 bases sitting between them. The CDR3 is CASSWDPWGSTDTQYF. CDR3 bases: TGCGCCAGCAGCTGGGATCCATGGGGGAGCACAGATACGCAGTATTTT.

This clonotype occurred once. The V gene is TRBV2, the J gene TRBJ2-3; TRBD1 agrees at 7 bases. Germline values: CDR1 SNHLY, CDR2 FYNNEI. J lost 2 bases, V lost 6 bases, and 5 bases had no gene match. The CDR3 is made up of 14 amino acids. The CDR3 DNA sequence: TGTGCCAGCAGCATGACAGGGATCACAGATACGCAGTATTTT. Its translation: CASSMTGITDTQYF.

This clonotype was counted only a few times. The V gene is TRBV5-1, the J gene TRBJ2-3; perhaps TRBD1 as D (5 bases). This CDR3 is built from 15 residues. The germline V and J ends were trimmed by 3 bases and 4 bases, with 15 bases remaining between them. CDR1 and CDR2 (germline): SGHRS, YFSETQ. As DNA, the CDR3 is TGCGCCAGCAGCTCCGGACACCAGGGCGCAGATACGCAGTATTTT. It is translated as CASSSGHQGADTQYF. The variable domain in full, with the rest retrieved from reference TRBV5-1 and TRBJ2-3, is KAGVTQTPRYLIKTRGQQVTLSCSPISGHRSVSWYQQTPGQGLQFLFEYFSETQRNKGNFPGRFSGRQFSNSRSEMNVSTLELGDSALYLCASSSGHQGADTQYFGPGTRLTVL.

V usage is TRBV7-2 and J usage is TRBJ1-2; D unclear. The ends were cut back, 1 base at V and 2 bases at J, with 17 bases in the middle. CDR1 SGHTA and CDR2 FQGNSA come from the germline V gene. The CDR3 is 17 amino acids. CDR3 residues: CASSLDSLTALNYGYTF. CDR3 sequence (DNA): TGTGCCAGCAGCTTAGATAGCCTCACAGCGTTAAACTATGGCTACACCTTC.

The V call is TRBV7-2, the J call TRBJ2-1; D unclear. Trimming pared 0 bases from V and 6 bases from J, leaving 12 bases between. The CDR3 extends over 15 amino acids. Germline loops: CDR1 SGHTA, CDR2 FQGNSA. The CDR3 loop is CASSLAVGSPNEQFF. The CDR3 DNA follows: TGTGCCAGCAGCTTAGCGGTTGGTAGCCCCAATGAGCAGTTCTTC.

This clonotype was observed a few times. The chain combines TRBV5-1 with TRBJ2-1; tentatively, D is TRBD2 (5 bases). From germline, CDR1 is SGHRS and CDR2 YFSETQ. Trimming removed 0 bases at V and 6 bases at J, with 10 bases between. This CDR3 is built from 14 residues. CDR3 protein: CASSLDGSANEQFF. For the CDR3, the DNA is TGCGCCAGCAGCTTGGACGGTAGCGCCAATGAGCAGTTCTTC.

The chain couples TRBV7-6 to TRBJ2-3; D is unresolved. Germline CDR1 SGHVS, CDR2 FNYEAQ. The CDR3 has 16 residues. V was shortened by 0 bases and J by 2 bases, with 12 bases between the two germline ends. CDR3 DNA: TGTGCCAGCAGCTTAGCCCCTGGAACCTACACAGATACGCAGTATTTT. It translates to CASSLAPGTYTDTQYF.

CDR3 coding DNA: TGTGCCAGCAGCCCCCCAGTGGCAGGGGCCCTGATTAACACTGAAGCTTTCTTT. Protein product: CASSPPVAGALINTEAFF. The chain uses TRBV7-6 and TRBJ1-1; D might be TRBD1 (6 bases). V was clipped by 5 bases and J by 2 bases, with 24 bases between them. Germline V gene sequence: CDR1 SGHVS, CDR2 FNYEAQ. This CDR3 region has 18 residues.

In its sample, this clonotype was seen once. The V call is TRBV7-9, the J call TRBJ2-7, with D perhaps matching TRBD1 or TRBD2 (7 bases each). Germline CDR1 SEHNR, CDR2 FQNEAQ (reference sequence). CDR3 size: 16 residues. V lost 5 bases and J 1 base, leaving 18 bases between the germline ends. CDR3 nucleotides: TGTGCCAGCAGCGCCTCCGGCAGGGGGGGATCCTACGAGCAGTACTTC. Protein product: CASSASGRGGSYEQYF. The full variable domain, completed using reference TRBV7-9 and TRBJ2-7, is DTGVSQNPRHKITKRGQNVTFRCDPISEHNRLYWYRQTLGQGPEFLTYFQNEAQLEKSRLLSDRFSAERPKGSFSTLEIQRTEQGDSAMYLCASSASGRGGSYEQYFGPGTRLTVT.

This clonotype was seen ten or more times. The chain is built from TRBV5-1 and TRBJ2-5; 7 bases match TRBD1. This CDR3 has 13 residues. The trim removed 2 bases at V and 3 bases at J, leaving 1 base unmatched. Germline assignment: CDR1 SGHRS and CDR2 YFSETQ. The CDR3 DNA sequence: TGCGCCAGCAGCTTAACAGGGGAAGAGACCCAGTACTTC. It encodes CASSLTGEETQYF.

This clonotype was seen a few times. This chain links TRBV20-1 with TRBJ2-3; maybe TRBD2 (6 bases). The V gene's germline CDR1 is DFQATT and CDR2 SNEGSKA (reference sequence). The germline V and J ends were trimmed by 3 bases and 3 bases, with 16 bases remaining between them. The CDR3 loop spans 15 amino acids. As DNA, the CDR3 is TGCAGTGCTAGGGCTGCGGGGTACGGGACAGATACGCAGTATTTT. It codes for CSARAAGYGTDTQYF.

This clonotype was seen only a few times. The rearrangement joins TRBV7-6 to TRBJ2-3; D might be TRBD2 (7 bases). In germline, CDR1 is SGHVS, CDR2 FNYEAQ. V lost 4 bases and J lost 6, with 14 bases in between. This CDR3 has 14 amino acids. CDR3 nucleotides: TGTGCCAGCAGCTCGCCCAAGGGGGGGGATACGCAGTATTTT. This encodes CASSSPKGGDTQYF.

This chain connects TRBV6-5 to TRBJ1-1; D uncertain. Germline V gene lookup returns CDR1 MNHEY and CDR2 SVGAGI. The CDR3 covers 13 residues. V lost 2 bases, J lost 1 base, and 5 bases lay in between. In DNA, the CDR3 is TGTGCCAGCAGTTACGGCTCGAACACTGAAGCTTTCTTT. Residues: CASSYGSNTEAFF.

This clonotype was found a few times. The V and J genes are TRBV7-8 and TRBJ2-3; 8 bases map to TRBD1. The CDR3 runs to 20 residues. CDR1 and CDR2 from the germline V gene are SGHVS and FQNEAQ. Losses at the gene ends were 2 bases for V and 0 bases for J; bases not matched to a gene: 16. CDR3 nucleotide sequence: TGTGCCAGCAGCTTAATAGGGACAGGCCTATTTTTTACTAGCACAGATACGCAGTATTTT. The encoded protein is CASSLIGTGLFFTSTDTQYF.

This clonotype showed up just once. The genes are TRBV19 and TRBJ2-2; D possibly corresponds to TRBD2 (5 bases). V was trimmed by 6 bases and J by 5 bases, leaving 25 bases between them. Germline V gene data show CDR1 as LNHDA and CDR2 as SQIVND (reference sequence). The CDR3 has 18 residues. The CDR3 DNA sequence: TGTGCCAGTAGGCCCCCAACGGGGTTTGGTGAGAAGACCGGGGAGCTGTTTTTT. This encodes CASRPPTGFGEKTGELFF.

CDR3 amino acids: CASSVGTVVNYGYTF. In nucleotides, the CDR3 is TGTGCCAGCAGCGTGGGGACAGTCGTTAACTATGGCTACACCTTC. This chain connects TRBV9 to TRBJ1-2, with TRBD1 matching over 7 bases. The CDR3 runs to 15 residues. Per the germline V gene, CDR1 is SGDLS and CDR2 is YYNGEE. V lost 2 bases and J lost 1; bases outside the gene matches: 5.

The table lists this clonotype with a few counts. J is TRBJ2-4 and V is TRBV4-3; D not resolved. Germline V gene data show CDR1 as LGHNA and CDR2 as YSLEER. This CDR3 is 16 amino acids long. Trimming left V 0 bases short and J 1 base short, with 10 bases between. CDR3 residues: CASSQDLGLAKNIQYF. The CDR3 bases are TGCGCCAGCAGCCAAGATTTGGGTCTTGCCAAAAACATTCAGTACTTC.

This clonotype was counted only a few times. The rearrangement uses TRBV2 and TRBJ1-2; a possible D gene is TRBD1 (6 bases). Germline lookup yields CDR1 SNHLY and CDR2 FYNNEI. This CDR3 has 13 residues. V was shortened by 5 bases and J by 4 bases, with 11 bases between the two germline ends. In nucleotides, the CDR3 is TGTGCCAGCAGTAACACAGGGTTCTATGGCTACACCTTC. It specifies CASSNTGFYGYTF.